This passage covers 13 T cell receptor beta chains from one sample sequenced in a study of blood T cells in healthy people across ages. The second PCR ran roughly 7 to 12 cycles with a sample-barcoded 5' primer and J-beta primers. TCRdb called the 5' RACE reads again in MiXCR, with one record for every CDR3 protein. Among more than 1,400,000 distinct CDR3 sequences, 40% to 50% were seen once, and the ten largest hold 6.5% to 10%. The sequenced material came from blood. The receptor source for this set is a woman aged 18-29 years in good health.

The J gene is TRBJ2-1, the V gene TRBV29-1; D gene ambiguous. The CDR3 totals 11 residues. V was cut by 2 bases and J by 9 bases, with 8 bases left in between. Germline V gene lookup returns CDR1 SQVTM and CDR2 ANQGSEA. The DNA of the CDR3 is TGCAGCGTTGAAACGAACATTGAGCAGTTCTTC. This gives the protein CSVETNIEQFF.

V is TRBV7-2 and J is TRBJ2-3, with a tentative D call TRBD1 (5 bases). Looked up from germline, CDR1 is SGHTA and CDR2 is FQGNSA. This CDR3 comprises 14 residues. Trimming removed 7 bases from V and 4 bases from J, with 15 bases in between. CDR3 region: CASITGTGSDTQYF. In nucleotides, the CDR3 is TGTGCCAGCATCACCGGAACAGGATCAGATACGCAGTATTTT.

This clonotype has ten or more counts. The chain links TRBV29-1 to TRBJ2-7; D unclear. CDR1 is SQVTM, CDR2 ANQGSEA, per germline. The CDR3 totals 10 residues. Trimming pared 7 bases from V and 6 bases from J, leaving 10 bases between. CDR3 nucleotide sequence: TGCAGCGCCGGGTCCCTCGAGCAGTACTTC. Translated: CSAGSLEQYF.

This clonotype was counted between two and nine times. This rearrangement joins TRBV5-6 to TRBJ2-5; no clear D gene. V dropped 4 bases and J dropped 5 bases, with 12 bases sitting between them. CDR1 is SGHDT and CDR2 is YYEEEE in the germline V gene. The CDR3 length is 13 residues. As DNA, the CDR3 is TGTGCCAGCAGCGTGCCGACATCGGAGACCCAGTACTTC. Translated, it gives CASSVPTSETQYF. Together with reference TRBV5-6 and TRBJ2-5, the CDR3 gives the full variable domain: DAGVTQSPTHLIKTRGQQVTLRCSPKSGHDTVSWYQQALGQGPQFIFQYYEEEERQRGNFPDRFSGHQFPNYSSELNVNALLLGDSALYLCASSVPTSETQYFGPGTRLLVL.

The chain recombines TRBV20-1 with TRBJ2-3; D unclear. CDR1 DFQATT and CDR2 SNEGSKA come from the germline V gene (reference sequence). V lost 5 bases, J lost 4 bases, and 7 bases lay in between. The CDR3 is 11 residues long. Written as DNA, the CDR3 is TGCAGTGCTGGCATAGCAGATACGCAGTATTTT. Translation: CSAGIADTQYF.

CDR3 amino acids: CASSKDLGANTEAFF. As DNA, the CDR3 is TGTGCCAGCAGCAAAGATCTGGGGGCGAACACTGAAGCTTTCTTT. The rearrangement joins TRBV21-1 to TRBJ1-1; the table's TRBD1 call for D was not verified on the DNA. TRBV21-1 constitutes a pseudogene. CDR3 length: 15 amino acids.

The table lists this clonotype with a count of one. This rearrangement joins TRBV14 to TRBJ2-3; unclear D gene. The germline gives CDR1 SGHDN, CDR2 FVKESK. V lost 0 bases to trimming and J lost 6 bases, with 16 bases between them. The CDR3 has 16 amino acids. CDR3 amino acids: CASSQDYASPSDTQYF. The CDR3 bases are TGTGCCAGCAGCCAAGATTATGCCAGCCCCTCGGATACGCAGTATTTT.

This clonotype was found many times. The V and J genes are TRBV18 and TRBJ1-1; D unresolved. Deletions cut 0 bases from V and 5 bases from J, with 13 bases between. Per germline, CDR1 KGHSH and CDR2 LQKENI. There are 15 residues in the CDR3. In nucleotides, the CDR3 is TGTGCCAGCTCACCACCGGCGGGGTCGGAGACTGAAGCTTTCTTT. Residues: CASSPPAGSETEAFF.

This clonotype was counted ten times or more. The chain links TRBV5-1 to TRBJ2-5; D is undetermined. The CDR3 extends over 14 amino acids. Trimming took 6 bases from V and 5 from J, leaving 17 bases between them. The germline V gene encodes CDR1 SGHRS and CDR2 YFSETQ. In DNA, the CDR3 is TGCGCCAGCACCCGGCGGCCAACCCAGGAGACCCAGTACTTC. Its translation is CASTRRPTQETQYF.

V gene TRBV11-2 combines with J gene TRBJ2-4; no definite D call. V shed 4 bases and J shed 0 bases, with 16 bases lying between them. Germline loops: CDR1 SGHAT, CDR2 FQNNGV. This CDR3 has 17 residues. This CDR3 is CASSSVNLRRAKNIQYF. In DNA form, the CDR3 reads TGTGCCAGCAGCTCGGTGAATCTCCGCAGAGCCAAAAACATTCAGTACTTC.

The J gene is TRBJ2-3, the V gene TRBV20-1; the match to TRBD2 covers 9 bases. After removal of 3 bases from V and 5 bases from J, the junction contained 6 bases not matched to a gene. Germline V gives CDR1 DFQATT, CDR2 SNEGSKA (reference sequence). The CDR3 contains 14 residues. The CDR3 DNA is TGCAGTGCTAGTGCGGGAGGGATACGAGATACGCAGTATTTT. It codes for CSASAGGIRDTQYF.

This clonotype was counted only a few times. This chain connects TRBV7-8 to TRBJ2-5, with D tentatively TRBD1 or TRBD2 (6 bases each). The ends were cut back, 3 bases at V and 3 bases at J, with 17 bases in the middle. Germline CDR1 SGHVS, CDR2 FQNEAQ. The CDR3 spans 16 residues. The chain's CDR3 is CASSFSGGGLEETQYF. The CDR3 region has the DNA TGTGCCAGCAGCTTTTCCGGGGGCGGCTTGGAAGAGACCCAGTACTTC.

This clonotype was seen only a few times. J is TRBJ2-6 and V is TRBV20-1; 8 bases map to TRBD1. This CDR3 contains 16 residues. CDR1 and CDR2 (germline): DFQATT, SNEGSKA (reference sequence). V lost 3 bases, J lost 1 base, and 5 bases stayed unmatched. Here the CDR3 reads CSASPGGASGANVLTF. CDR3 DNA: TGCAGTGCTAGTCCAGGGGGCGCTTCTGGGGCCAACGTCCTGACTTTC.